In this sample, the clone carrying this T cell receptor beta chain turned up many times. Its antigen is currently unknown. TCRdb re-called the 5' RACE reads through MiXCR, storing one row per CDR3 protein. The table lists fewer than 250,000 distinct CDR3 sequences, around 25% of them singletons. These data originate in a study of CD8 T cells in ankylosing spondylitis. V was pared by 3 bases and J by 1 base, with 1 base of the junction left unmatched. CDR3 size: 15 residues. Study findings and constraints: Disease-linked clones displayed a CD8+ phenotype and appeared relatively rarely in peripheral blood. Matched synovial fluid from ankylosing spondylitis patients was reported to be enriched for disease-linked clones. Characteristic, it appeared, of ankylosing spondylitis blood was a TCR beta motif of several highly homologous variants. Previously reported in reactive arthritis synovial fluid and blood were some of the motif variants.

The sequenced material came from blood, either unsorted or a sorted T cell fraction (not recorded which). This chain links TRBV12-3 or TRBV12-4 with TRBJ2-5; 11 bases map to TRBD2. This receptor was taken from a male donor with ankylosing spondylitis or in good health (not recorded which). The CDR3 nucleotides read TGTGCCAGCAGTTTGACTAGCGGGGCCCAAGAGACCCAGTACTTC. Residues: CASSLTSGAQETQYF.